The 17 T cell receptor beta chains presented below share a single source sample, sequenced in a study of post-analysis software for immune sequencing data. These receptors lack a known antigen. Researchers reported that TCR beta cDNA libraries carried unique molecular identifiers. TCRdb passed the PCR reads through MiXCR, listing each CDR3 protein once. The sample has about 500,000 distinct CDR3 sequences, roughly 45% seen once. Findings and caveats of the study: Controls showed lower frequencies than patients for roughly five TRBV segments, and TRBV5-6, TRBV5-1 and TRBV20-1 were among these.

Sequencing was carried out using blood. These receptors originate from a girl aged 5-17 years with multiple sclerosis.

This clonotype was seen more than once but under ten times. The rearrangement uses TRBV28 and TRBJ2-4, with D perhaps matching TRBD1 (6 bases). Germline-derived CDR1 and CDR2 are MDHEN and SYDVKM. Trimming took off 5 bases at V and 0 bases at J, with 14 bases between the two ends. The CDR3 contains 16 residues. In DNA form, the CDR3 reads TGTGCCAGCAGTCAGAACAGGGAGTTAGCCAAAAACATTCAGTACTTC. Protein product: CASSQNRELAKNIQYF.

The chain has TRBV28 and TRBJ2-7; 9 bases map to TRBD2. The CDR3 totals 15 residues. Trimming cost V 5 bases and J 3 bases; bases outside gene matches: 8. Germline V lookup: CDR1 MDHEN, CDR2 SYDVKM. The CDR3 DNA reads as TGTGCCAGCAGTCCTACTAGCGGGCGGCTCTACGAGCAGTACTTC. Encoded protein: CASSPTSGRLYEQYF. The entire variable domain, with the rest obtained from reference TRBV28 and TRBJ2-7, is as follows: DVKVTQSSRYLVKRTGEKVFLECVQDMDHENMFWYRQDPGLGLRLIYFSYDVKMKEKGDIPEGYSVSREKKERFSLILESASTNQTSMYLCASSPTSGRLYEQYFGPGTRLTVT.

The rearrangement joins TRBV7-9 to TRBJ1-1; 7 bases agree with TRBD1. In germline, CDR1 is SEHNR, CDR2 FQNEAQ (reference sequence). The CDR3 runs to 11 residues. Losses at the gene ends were 10 bases for V and 5 bases for J; bases not matched to a gene: 4. CDR3 in amino acids: CAIQGETEAFF. DNA for the CDR3: TGTGCCATCCAGGGGGAGACTGAAGCTTTCTTT.

There are a few counts of this clonotype. The gene calls are TRBV12-3 or TRBV12-4 and TRBJ1-2; no definite D call. Trimming shortened V by 2 bases and J by 6 bases, and 7 bases separated the two germline ends. The CDR3 has 12 residues. The CDR3 loop is CASSLFVDGYTF. In DNA, the CDR3 is TGTGCCAGCAGTTTATTCGTGGATGGCTACACCTTC.

The V gene is TRBV7-2, the J gene TRBJ2-7; D is unclear. The J call may be wrong; the DNA end is better matched by TRBJ2-5. Germline V lookup: CDR1 SGHTA, CDR2 FQGNSA. The CDR3 has 13 residues. The CDR3 DNA reads as TGTGCCAGCAGCCGAGCGCTAGAGGAGACCCAGTACTTC. Protein product: CASSRALEETQYF.

The chain is built from TRBV20-1 and TRBJ2-5; the match to TRBD2 covers 14 bases. The CDR3 loop spans 15 amino acids. Unmatched junction bases numbered 5, after V lost 6 bases and J lost 2 bases. From germline, CDR1 is DFQATT and CDR2 SNEGSKA (reference sequence). The CDR3 spells CSAGTSGSWQETQYF. CDR3 DNA: TGCAGTGCGGGGACTAGCGGGAGTTGGCAAGAGACCCAGTACTTC.

There are a few counts of this clonotype. The CDR3 region is CASSEDQREVQETQYF. The CDR3 DNA reads TGTGCCAGCAGTGAAGACCAGCGGGAGGTCCAAGAGACCCAGTACTTC. This chain connects TRBV2 to TRBJ2-5; 9 nucleotides align to TRBD2. CDR1 is SNHLY and CDR2 is FYNNEI in the germline V gene. The CDR3 length is 16 residues. The V and J ends lost 1 base and 1 base, in that order; junction bases with no gene match: 4.

The genes are TRBV5-1 and TRBJ1-1; D not resolved. CDR3 length: 13 amino acids. Germline V gene sequence: CDR1 SGHRS, CDR2 YFSETQ. Trimming cost V 4 bases and J 1 base, with 8 bases left between them. The CDR3 is CASSTAANTEAFF. The CDR3, as DNA: TGCGCCAGCAGCACGGCTGCGAACACTGAAGCTTTCTTT.

The chain carries TRBV4-3 and TRBJ1-2; D gene uncertain. CDR1 and CDR2 from the germline V gene are LGHNA and YSLEER. Trimming removed 1 base at V and 5 bases at J, with 5 bases between. The CDR3 has 12 amino acids. In DNA form, the CDR3 reads TGCGCCAGCAGCCAAGCAGATTATGGCTACACCTTC. This gives the protein CASSQADYGYTF.

In this sample, this clonotype turned up a few times. The chain has TRBV15 and TRBJ2-1; D is undetermined. The CDR3 sequence is 15 residues long. Trimming removed 1 base at V and 0 bases at J, with 7 bases between. Germline-derived CDR1 and CDR2 are LNHNV and YYDKDF (reference sequence). The CDR3 is CATSRGTSSYNEQFF. CDR3 DNA sequence: TGTGCCACCAGCAGAGGTACGAGCTCCTACAATGAGCAGTTCTTC. Full variable domain (missing parts from reference TRBV15 and TRBJ2-1): DAMVIQNPRYQVTQFGKPVTLSCSQTLNHNVMYWYQQKSSQAPKLLFHYYDKDFNNEADTPDNFQSRRPNTSFCFLDIRSPGLGDTAMYLCATSRGTSSYNEQFFGPGTRLTVL.

The gene calls are TRBV20-1 and TRBJ2-7, with 11 bases that match TRBD1. There are 14 residues in the CDR3. Germline values: CDR1 DFQATT, CDR2 SNEGSKA (reference sequence). V trimming: 4 bases; J trimming: 5 bases; junction bases outside the gene matches: 7. The CDR3 DNA reads as TGCAGTGCTATCGCCGGGACAGGGGGAAACGAGCAGTACTTC. It codes for CSAIAGTGGNEQYF.

The CDR3 region is CASSLESDRTNQPQHF. CDR3 nucleotide sequence: TGTGCCAGCAGCTTAGAGTCCGACAGGACCAATCAGCCCCAGCATTTT. V is TRBV7-9 and J is TRBJ1-5; D perhaps matches TRBD1 (6 bases). This CDR3 is 16 amino acids long. Trimming pared 1 base from V and 3 bases from J, leaving 13 bases between. Germline V gene lookup returns CDR1 SEHNR and CDR2 FQNEAQ (reference sequence).

V and J are TRBV3-1 and TRBJ2-1, with TRBD1 matching 12 bases. With V trimmed by 2 bases and J by 6 bases, 2 bases remained unmatched. The CDR3 is 15 residues long. From germline, CDR1 is LGHDT and CDR2 YNNKEL (reference sequence). The CDR3 sequence: CASSQRDRGRNEQFF. In DNA, the CDR3 is TGTGCCAGCAGCCAAAGGGACAGGGGGCGCAATGAGCAGTTCTTC.

This clonotype was counted ten times or more. V usage is TRBV29-1 and J usage is TRBJ2-7; the D gene is possibly TRBD2 (6 bases). V was pared by 0 bases and J by 5 bases, with 11 bases between. The germline V gene has CDR1 SQVTM and CDR2 ANQGSEA. The CDR3 length is 13 residues. The chain's CDR3 is CSVEDGTLHEQYF. CDR3 DNA: TGCAGCGTTGAAGATGGGACTTTACACGAGCAGTACTTC.

V is TRBV20-1 and J is TRBJ2-5; D unresolved. V gave up 7 bases and J gave up 3 bases, with 15 bases separating them. Germline assignment: CDR1 DFQATT and CDR2 SNEGSKA (reference sequence). The CDR3 loop spans 13 amino acids. This chain's CDR3 is CSVRPGREETQYF. In DNA form, the CDR3 reads TGCAGTGTTCGACCCGGACGAGAAGAGACCCAGTACTTC.

The chain uses TRBV27 and TRBJ2-5; tentative D call: TRBD1 (6 bases). Matching the DNA end better, TRBJ2-7 makes the J call doubtful. The CDR3 extends over 15 amino acids. Per germline, CDR1 MNHEY and CDR2 SMNVEV (reference sequence). The CDR3 is CASSLVSTGFYEQYF. The CDR3 DNA follows: TGTGCCAGCAGTTTAGTCTCGACAGGTTTCTACGAGCAGTACTTC.

V and J are TRBV11-2 and TRBJ2-5; tentatively, D is TRBD1 (7 bases). CDR1 SGHAT and CDR2 FQNNGV come from the germline V gene. There are 18 residues in the CDR3. Trimming took 2 bases from V and 5 from J, leaving 24 bases between them. The CDR3 sequence: CASSLSPGGRGAWETQYF. CDR3 in DNA: TGTGCCAGCAGCTTATCCCCCGGGGGCAGGGGGGCGTGGGAGACCCAGTACTTC.